The source of this TCR beta chain is a study of blood T cell repertoires in COVID-19. At the level of the study: From T cells, B-cell-depleted T cells, or PBMCs came the material, which was cDNA or gDNA.

V lost 3 bases to trimming and J lost 2 bases, with 11 bases between them. The CDR3 loop spans 15 amino acids. The germline V gene has CDR1 KGHDR and CDR2 SFDVKD. The repertoire was sequenced with immunoSEQ multiplex PCR; TCRdb's copy has only in-frame clones and lacks some. In the table there are roughly 58,000 clones, more than 75% of which are singletons. Sequencing was carried out using peripheral blood. The V and J genes are TRBV24-1 and TRBJ2-3, with D perhaps matching TRBD2 (6 bases). This clonotype was obtained from a middle-aged man with active or convalescent COVID-19. The CDR3 is CATSDVGGPTDTQYF. The CDR3 region has the DNA TGTGCCACCAGTGATGTCGGGGGACCCACAGATACGCAGTATTTT.